The next 10 T cell receptor beta chains were all read from a single sample in a study of chemoradiotherapy in HPV16-positive cancers. Profiling relied on immunoSEQ multiplex PCR, and the TCRdb table lists in-frame clones only, not all of them. The sample lists some 5,000 clones; roughly three quarters were seen once. The specimen was tumor tissue, collected from a patient who underwent chemoradiotherapy. Receptors were obtained from a human donor with HPV-associated anogenital cancer.

In its sample, this clone was seen once. This rearrangement joins TRBV6-5 to TRBJ1-1; no clear D. This CDR3 region has 13 residues. V lost 2 bases to trimming and J lost 6 bases, with 10 bases between them. The germline V gene has CDR1 MNHEY and CDR2 SVGAGI. The chain's CDR3 is CASSYARPAEAFF. CDR3 sequence (DNA): TGTGCCAGCAGTTACGCCAGACCGGCTGAAGCTTTCTTT.

The V call is TRBV28, the J call TRBJ1-1; 9 positions agree with TRBD1. Germline V CDR1 and CDR2: MDHEN, SYDVKM. Trimming took 6 bases from V and 0 from J; bases not matched to a gene: 8. The CDR3 has 16 residues. The CDR3 sequence: CASSQDRGNLNTEAFF. The CDR3 nucleotides read TGTGCCAGCAGCCAGGACAGGGGAAATTTGAACACTGAAGCTTTCTTT.

V usage is TRBV15 and J usage is TRBJ1-2; 7 bases match TRBD1. The CDR3 has 18 residues. Germline CDR1 and CDR2: LNHNV and YYDKDF (reference sequence). V dropped 0 bases and J dropped 2; count of bases not matched to a gene: 12. CDR3: CATSRDDPGTVENYGYTF. CDR3 DNA sequence: TGTGCCACCAGCAGAGATGACCCCGGGACAGTAGAGAACTATGGCTACACCTTC.

The rearrangement joins TRBV2 to TRBJ2-5; D possibly corresponds to TRBD2 (6 bases). Per the germline V gene, CDR1 is SNHLY and CDR2 is FYNNEI. The CDR3 sequence is 15 residues long. V lost 6 bases to trimming and J lost 3 bases, with 17 bases between them. The CDR3, as DNA: TGTGCCAGCAGCAAGGACTATCTAAGAAAAGAGACCCAGTACTTC. Encoded protein: CASSKDYLRKETQYF.

A single count supports this clone. This chain connects TRBV7-2 to TRBJ1-5; no reliable D call. Germline CDR1 SGHTA, CDR2 FQGNSA. Trimming stripped 5 bases from V and 7 bases from J, with 18 bases between. This CDR3 has 15 amino acids. CDR3 bases: TGTGCCAGCAGCCCAATTGTGGGGTCCGGGCAGCCCCAGCATTTT. Its protein product is CASSPIVGSGQPQHF.

The rearrangement joins TRBV2 to TRBJ2-5; weak D call: TRBD2 (6 bases). The CDR3 is 15 residues long. The V gene lost 1 base and the J gene lost 1 base, with 10 bases spanning the gap. Germline CDR1 SNHLY, CDR2 FYNNEI. DNA for the CDR3: TGTGCCAGCAGTGAAGTTAGTAGCGGCCAAGAGACCCAGTACTTC. It translates to CASSEVSSGQETQYF.

The chain is built from TRBV19 and TRBJ2-2, with D possibly matching TRBD1 (7 bases). Germline assignment: CDR1 LNHDA and CDR2 SQIVND (reference sequence). The germline V and J ends were trimmed by 3 bases and 6 bases, with 20 bases remaining between them. The CDR3 spans 17 residues. The CDR3 DNA follows: TGTGCCAGTAGTATTGATCGGGGACAGCGGGCTTCCGGGGAGCTGTTTTTT. Its translation: CASSIDRGQRASGELFF.

The genes are TRBV9 and TRBJ1-3; D might be TRBD1 (5 bases). Germline V lookup: CDR1 SGDLS, CDR2 YYNGEE. V lost 4 bases, J lost 3 bases, and 14 bases lay in between. The CDR3 loop spans 15 amino acids. The CDR3 bases are TGTGCCAGCAGCAGCGCCGACAGATTTGGAAACACCATATATTTT. Protein: CASSSADRFGNTIYF.

The chain uses TRBV5-8 and TRBJ1-2; D is possibly TRBD1 (5 bases). V was shortened by 4 bases and J by 4 bases, with 11 bases between the two germline ends. Germline assignment: CDR1 SGHTS and CDR2 YDEGEE. The CDR3 is made up of 13 amino acids. CDR3 region: CASSPDRTYGYTF. As DNA, the CDR3 is TGTGCCAGCAGCCCAGACAGAACCTATGGCTACACCTTC. Drawing the rest from reference TRBV5-8 and TRBJ1-2, the complete variable domain is EAGVTQSPTHLIKTRGQQATLRCSPISGHTSVYWYQQALGLGLQFLLWYDEGEERNRGNFPPRFSGRQFPNYSSELNVNALELEDSALYLCASSPDRTYGYTFGSGTRLTVV.

This clone came up once. The chain employs TRBV7-3 and TRBJ2-3; possibly TRBD2 for D (6 bases). Germline-derived CDR1 and CDR2 are SGHTA and FQGTGA. The CDR3 is 15 residues long. The V and J ends lost 5 bases and 4 bases respectively, with 16 bases between them. In DNA form, the CDR3 reads TGTGCCAGCAGCCGCACCGGGGGACGGTCAGATACGCAGTATTTT. Translation: CASSRTGGRSDTQYF.